The rows below give T cell receptor beta chains drawn from one sample of a study of blood T cell repertoires in COVID-19. The data were produced by immunoSEQ multiplex PCR, yet TCRdb's version contains in-frame clones alone and is incomplete. The repertoire holds tens of thousands of clones, with roughly 85% as singletons. Sequences were obtained from peripheral blood. These receptors came from a human donor in a cohort sampled during active COVID-19. Each CDR3 is given without its conserved first and last residue. The D gene is left open where the match is weak.

D,V,CDR3
.,TRBV2,ASSEGQGYVYGYT
TRBD1,TRBV6-1,ASSERTGSSGNTIY
.,TRBV10-3,AISESKNYNEQF
.,TRBV2,ASSLIPTPNYGYT
TRBD1,TRBV28,ASRIPQGGSYNSPLH
TRBD2,TRBV9,ASSVVAGAGTGELF
TRBD1,TRBV20-1,SASEHRDRGRNSVSPLH
.,TRBV11-1,ASSPDSWPNNEQF
TRBD1,TRBV28,ASTSEGASNSPLH
TRBD1,TRBV19,ASSAWGQGAKNIQY
.,TRBV6-6,ASSYGTPQRAF
TRBD2,TRBV2,ASSDRGLKNTGELF
TRBD1,TRBV10-3,AISEERTGDYEQY
.,TRBV4-1,ASSQLVGTSIRQF
.,TRBV20-1,TGARNEKLF
.,TRBV5-8,ASSLLSEGGDTQY
.,TRBV7-2,ASRQSPLSYEQY